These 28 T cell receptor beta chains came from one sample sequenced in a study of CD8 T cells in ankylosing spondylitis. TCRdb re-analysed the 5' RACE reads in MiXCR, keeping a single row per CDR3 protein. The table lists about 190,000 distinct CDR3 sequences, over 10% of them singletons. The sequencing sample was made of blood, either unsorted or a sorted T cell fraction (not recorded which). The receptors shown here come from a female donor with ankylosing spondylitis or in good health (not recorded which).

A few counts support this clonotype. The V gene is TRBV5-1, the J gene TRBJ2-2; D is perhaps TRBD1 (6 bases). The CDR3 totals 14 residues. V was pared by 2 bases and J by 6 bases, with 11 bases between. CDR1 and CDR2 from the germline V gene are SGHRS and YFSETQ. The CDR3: CASSLGDTAGELFF. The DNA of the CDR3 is TGCGCCAGCAGCTTAGGGGACACTGCCGGGGAGCTGTTTTTT.

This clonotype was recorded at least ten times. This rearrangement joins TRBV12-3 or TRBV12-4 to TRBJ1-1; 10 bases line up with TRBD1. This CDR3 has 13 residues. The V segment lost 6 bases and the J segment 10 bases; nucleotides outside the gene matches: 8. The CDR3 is CASSRQGALGAFF. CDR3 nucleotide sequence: TGTGCCAGCAGCAGACAGGGGGCCCTGGGAGCTTTCTTT.

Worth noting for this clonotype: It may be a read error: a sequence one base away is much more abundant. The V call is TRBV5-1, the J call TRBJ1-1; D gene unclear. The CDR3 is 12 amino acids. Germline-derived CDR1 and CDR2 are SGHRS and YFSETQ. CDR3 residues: CAGSMDASEAFF. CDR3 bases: TGCGCCGGCAGCATGGACGCAAGTGAAGCTTTCTTT.

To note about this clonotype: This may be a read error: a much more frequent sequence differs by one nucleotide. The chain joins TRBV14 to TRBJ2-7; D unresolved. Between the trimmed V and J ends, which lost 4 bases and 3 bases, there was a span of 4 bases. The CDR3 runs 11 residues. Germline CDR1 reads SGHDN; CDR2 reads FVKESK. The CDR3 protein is CASSPFYEQYF. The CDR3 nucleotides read TGTGCCAGCAGCCCCTTCTACGAGCAGTACTTC.

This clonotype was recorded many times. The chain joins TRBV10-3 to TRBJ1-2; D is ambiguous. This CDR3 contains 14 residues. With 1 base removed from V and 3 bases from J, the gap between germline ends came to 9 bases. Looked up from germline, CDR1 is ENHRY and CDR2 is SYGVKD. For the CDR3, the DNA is TGTGCCATCAGTGAGTACGGCGCCCACTATGGCTACACCTTC. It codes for CAISEYGAHYGYTF.

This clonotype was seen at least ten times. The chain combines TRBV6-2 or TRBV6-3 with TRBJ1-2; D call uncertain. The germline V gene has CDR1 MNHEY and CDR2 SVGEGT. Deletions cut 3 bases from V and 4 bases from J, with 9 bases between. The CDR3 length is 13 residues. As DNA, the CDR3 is TGTGCCAGCAGTTATCACCAGCTCTATGGCTACACCTTC. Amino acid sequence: CASSYHQLYGYTF.

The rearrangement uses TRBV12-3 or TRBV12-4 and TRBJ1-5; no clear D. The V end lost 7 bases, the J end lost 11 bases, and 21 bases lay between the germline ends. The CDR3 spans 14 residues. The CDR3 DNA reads TGTGCCAGCACCGAGCAGCTAGCTTGGGAGTCCCAGCATTTT. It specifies CASTEQLAWESQHF.

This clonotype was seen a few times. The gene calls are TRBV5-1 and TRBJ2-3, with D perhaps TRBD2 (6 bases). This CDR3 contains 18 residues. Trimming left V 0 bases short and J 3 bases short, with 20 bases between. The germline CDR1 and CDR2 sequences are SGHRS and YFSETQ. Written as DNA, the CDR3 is TGCGCCAGCAGCTTGGCAAGCCGGCGGGAAGGACCTACAGATACGCAGTATTTT. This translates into CASSLASRREGPTDTQYF.

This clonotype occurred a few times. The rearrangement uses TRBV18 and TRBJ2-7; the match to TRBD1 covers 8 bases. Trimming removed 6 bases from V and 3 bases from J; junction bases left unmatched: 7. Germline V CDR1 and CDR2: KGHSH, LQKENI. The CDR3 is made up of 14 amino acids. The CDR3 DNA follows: TGTGCCAGCTCGCCCGGGACAGGCATCTACGAGCAGTACTTC. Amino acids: CASSPGTGIYEQYF.

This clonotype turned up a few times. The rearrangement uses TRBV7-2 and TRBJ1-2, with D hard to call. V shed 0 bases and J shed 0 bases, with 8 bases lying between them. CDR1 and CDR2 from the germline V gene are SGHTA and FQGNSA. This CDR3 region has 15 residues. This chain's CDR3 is CASSLAAGSNYGYTF. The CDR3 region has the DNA TGTGCCAGCAGCTTAGCGGCAGGTTCTAACTATGGCTACACCTTC.

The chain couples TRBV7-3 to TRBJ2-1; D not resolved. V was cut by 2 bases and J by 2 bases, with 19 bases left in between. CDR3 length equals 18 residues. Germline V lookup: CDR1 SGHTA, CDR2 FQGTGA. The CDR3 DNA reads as TGTGCCAGCAGCTTACCATGGTCGAGGATGGGGACCTACAATGAGCAGTTCTTC. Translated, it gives CASSLPWSRMGTYNEQFF.

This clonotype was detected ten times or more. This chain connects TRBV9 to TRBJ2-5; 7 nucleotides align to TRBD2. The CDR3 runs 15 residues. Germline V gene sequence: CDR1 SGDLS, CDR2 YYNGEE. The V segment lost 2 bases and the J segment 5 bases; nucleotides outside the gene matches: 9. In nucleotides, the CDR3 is TGTGCCAGCAGCGTTATGGGAGGGCCTAGTGAGACCCAGTACTTC. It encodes CASSVMGGPSETQYF.

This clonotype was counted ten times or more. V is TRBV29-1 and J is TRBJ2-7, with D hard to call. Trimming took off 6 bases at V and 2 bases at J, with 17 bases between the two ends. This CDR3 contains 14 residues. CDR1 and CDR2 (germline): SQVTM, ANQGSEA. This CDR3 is CSVDKKGSPYEQYF. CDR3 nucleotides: TGCAGCGTCGACAAGAAGGGCTCCCCCTACGAGCAGTACTTC.

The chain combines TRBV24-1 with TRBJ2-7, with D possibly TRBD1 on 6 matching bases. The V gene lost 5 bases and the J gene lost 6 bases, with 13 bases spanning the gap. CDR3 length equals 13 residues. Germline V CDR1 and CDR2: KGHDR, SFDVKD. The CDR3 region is CATSGGPLVEQYF. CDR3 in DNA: TGTGCCACCAGTGGGGGGCCGTTGGTCGAGCAGTACTTC.

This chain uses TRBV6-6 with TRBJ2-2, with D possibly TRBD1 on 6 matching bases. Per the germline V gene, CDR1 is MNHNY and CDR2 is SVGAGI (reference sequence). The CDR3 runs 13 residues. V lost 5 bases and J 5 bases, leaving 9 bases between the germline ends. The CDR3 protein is CASSPGQTGELFF. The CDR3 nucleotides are TGTGCCAGCAGTCCCGGACAGACCGGGGAGCTGTTTTTT.

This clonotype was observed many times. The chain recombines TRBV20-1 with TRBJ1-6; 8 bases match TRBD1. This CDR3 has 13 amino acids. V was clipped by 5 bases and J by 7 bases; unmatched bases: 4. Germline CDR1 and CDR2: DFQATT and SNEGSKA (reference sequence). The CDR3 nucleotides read TGCAGTGCTTCGACAGGGGACAATTCACCCCTCCACTTT. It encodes CSASTGDNSPLHF.

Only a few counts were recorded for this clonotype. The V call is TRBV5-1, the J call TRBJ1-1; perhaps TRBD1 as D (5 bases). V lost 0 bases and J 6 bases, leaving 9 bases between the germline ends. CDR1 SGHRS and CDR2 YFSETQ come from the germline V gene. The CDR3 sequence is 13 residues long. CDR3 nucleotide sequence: TGCGCCAGCAGCTTGGAGCGGGGGTCTGAAGCTTTCTTT. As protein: CASSLERGSEAFF. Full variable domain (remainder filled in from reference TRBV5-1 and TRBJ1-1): KAGVTQTPRYLIKTRGQQVTLSCSPISGHRSVSWYQQTPGQGLQFLFEYFSETQRNKGNFPGRFSGRQFSNSRSEMNVSTLELGDSALYLCASSLERGSEAFFGQGTRLTVV.

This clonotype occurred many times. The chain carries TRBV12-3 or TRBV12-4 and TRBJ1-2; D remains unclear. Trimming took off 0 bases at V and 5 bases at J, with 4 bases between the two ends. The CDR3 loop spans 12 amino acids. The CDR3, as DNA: TGTGCCAGCAGTTTAGCTTTTTATGGCTACACCTTC. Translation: CASSLAFYGYTF.

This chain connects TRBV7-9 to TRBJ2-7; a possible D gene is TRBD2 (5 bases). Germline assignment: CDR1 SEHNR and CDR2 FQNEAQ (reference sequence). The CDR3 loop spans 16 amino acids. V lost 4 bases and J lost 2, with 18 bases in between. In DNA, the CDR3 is TGTGCCAGCAGCTCCCGCGGACTGGACTTGGCCTACGAGCAGTACTTC. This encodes CASSSRGLDLAYEQYF.

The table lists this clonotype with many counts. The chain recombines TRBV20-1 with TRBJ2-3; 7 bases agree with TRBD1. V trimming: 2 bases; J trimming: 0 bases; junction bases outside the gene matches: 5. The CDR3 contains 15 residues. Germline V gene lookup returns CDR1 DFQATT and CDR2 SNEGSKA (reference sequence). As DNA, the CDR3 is TGCAGTGCTAGATTCCGACAGGGCAGCACAGATACGCAGTATTTT. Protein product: CSARFRQGSTDTQYF.

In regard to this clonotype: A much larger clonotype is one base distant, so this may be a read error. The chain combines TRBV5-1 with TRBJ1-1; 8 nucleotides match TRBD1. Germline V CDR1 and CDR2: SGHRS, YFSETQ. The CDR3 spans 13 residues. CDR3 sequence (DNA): TGCGTCAGCAGCCACAGGGGGGACACTGAAGCTTTCTTT. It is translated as CVSSHRGDTEAFF.

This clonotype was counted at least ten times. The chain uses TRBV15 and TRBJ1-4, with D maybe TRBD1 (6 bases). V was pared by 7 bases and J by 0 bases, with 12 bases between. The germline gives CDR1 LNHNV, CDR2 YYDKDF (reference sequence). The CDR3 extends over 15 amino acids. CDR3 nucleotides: TGTGCCACCAAGCCAGGGGACGCAACTAATGAAAAACTGTTTTTT. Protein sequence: CATKPGDATNEKLFF.

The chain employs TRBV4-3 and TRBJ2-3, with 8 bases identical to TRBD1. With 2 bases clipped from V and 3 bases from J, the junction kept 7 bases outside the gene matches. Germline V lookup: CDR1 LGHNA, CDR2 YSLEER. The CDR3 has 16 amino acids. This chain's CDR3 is CASSQQRDRWTDTQYF. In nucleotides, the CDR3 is TGCGCCAGCAGCCAACAACGGGACAGGTGGACAGATACGCAGTATTTT.

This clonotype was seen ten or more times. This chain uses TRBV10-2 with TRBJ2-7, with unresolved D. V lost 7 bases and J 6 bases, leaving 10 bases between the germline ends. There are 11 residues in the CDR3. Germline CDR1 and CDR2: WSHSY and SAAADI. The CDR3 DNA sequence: TGCGCCAGCAAGCCCGGCGCCGAGCAGTACTTC. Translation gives CASKPGAEQYF.

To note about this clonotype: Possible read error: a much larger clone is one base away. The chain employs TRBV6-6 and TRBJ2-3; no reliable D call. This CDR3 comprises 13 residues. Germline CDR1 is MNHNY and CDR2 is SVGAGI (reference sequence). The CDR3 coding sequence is TGTGTCAGCAAAAAGGATCCCCCAGATACGCAGTATTTT. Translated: CVSKKDPPDTQYF.

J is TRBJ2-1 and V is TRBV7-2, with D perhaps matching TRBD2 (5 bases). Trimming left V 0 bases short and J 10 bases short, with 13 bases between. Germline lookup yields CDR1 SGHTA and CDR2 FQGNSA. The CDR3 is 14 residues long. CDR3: CASSLAGEEGEQFF. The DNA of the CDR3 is TGTGCCAGCAGCTTAGCGGGAGAAGAGGGCGAGCAGTTCTTC. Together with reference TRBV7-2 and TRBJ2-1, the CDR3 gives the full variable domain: GAGVSQSPSNKVTEKGKDVELRCDPISGHTALYWYRQSLGQGLEFLIYFQGNSAPDKSGLPSDRFSAERTGGSVSTLTIQRTQQEDSAVYLCASSLAGEEGEQFFGPGTRLTVL.

CDR3 amino acids: CASSLGAGLIETQYF. Written as DNA, the CDR3 is TGTGCCAGCAGCTTGGGGGCCGGACTGATAGAGACCCAGTACTTC. This chain joins TRBV7-2 and TRBJ2-5, with D possibly matching TRBD1 (6 bases). The germline gives CDR1 SGHTA, CDR2 FQGNSA. This CDR3 contains 15 residues. V dropped 3 bases and J dropped 4 bases, with 15 bases sitting between them.

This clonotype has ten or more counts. CDR3 protein: CSVAQGAYYEQYF. DNA of the CDR3: TGCAGCGTTGCCCAGGGGGCTTACTACGAGCAGTACTTC. The V gene is TRBV29-1, the J gene TRBJ2-7; 8 bases agree with TRBD1. J was trimmed by 3 bases and V by 4 bases; bases with no gene match: 5. The CDR3 runs to 13 residues. The germline V gene has CDR1 SQVTM and CDR2 ANQGSEA.